Described below is a single T cell receptor (beta chain) sequence and its context. Its antigen is not identified. This record belongs to a study of PD-1 blockade in mismatch repair-deficient tumors. Study outcomes and limitations: After pembrolizumab, tumor-resident clones rose rapidly, then generally contracted before radiologic responses.

Assay: immunoSEQ multiplex PCR; the TCRdb copy retains only in-frame clones and omits some. The sample has just under 80,000 clones, roughly 80% seen once. The ends were cut back, 5 bases at V and 4 bases at J, with 18 bases in the middle. The CDR3 consists of 15 residues. Germline lookup yields CDR1 SEHNR and CDR2 FQNEAQ (reference sequence). Every patient had mismatch repair deficiency by PCR or immunohistochemistry. Three pembrolizumab responders had their TCRs sequenced. The receptor was derived from an adult with mismatch repair-deficient cancer. The specimen was peripheral blood, collected 44 weeks after starting pembrolizumab. The chain carries TRBV7-9 and TRBJ2-7; D gene ambiguous. CDR3 amino acids: CASSEVLGWGYEQYF. The CDR3 DNA follows: TGTGCCAGCAGCGAAGTTTTAGGCTGGGGATACGAGCAGTACTTC.